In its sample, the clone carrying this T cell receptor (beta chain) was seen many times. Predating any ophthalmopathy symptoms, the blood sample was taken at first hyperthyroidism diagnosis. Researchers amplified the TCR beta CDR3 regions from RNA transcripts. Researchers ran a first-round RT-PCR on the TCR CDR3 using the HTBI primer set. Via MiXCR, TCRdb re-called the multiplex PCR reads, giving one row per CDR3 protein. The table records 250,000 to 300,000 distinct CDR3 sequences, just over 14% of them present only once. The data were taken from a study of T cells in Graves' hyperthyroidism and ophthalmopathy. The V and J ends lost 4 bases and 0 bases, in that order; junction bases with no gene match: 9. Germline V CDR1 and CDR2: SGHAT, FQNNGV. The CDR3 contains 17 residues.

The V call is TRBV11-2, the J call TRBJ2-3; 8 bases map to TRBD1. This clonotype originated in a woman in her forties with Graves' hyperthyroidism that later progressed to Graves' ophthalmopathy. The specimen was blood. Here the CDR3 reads CASSYPRTGISTDTQYF. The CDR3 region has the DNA TGTGCCAGCAGCTACCCCAGGACAGGGATAAGCACAGATACGCAGTATTTT. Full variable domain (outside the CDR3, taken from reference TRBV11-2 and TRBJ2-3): EAGVAQSPRYKIIEKRQSVAFWCNPISGHATLYWYQQILGQGPKLLIQFQNNGVVDDSQLPKDRFSAERLKGVDSTLKIQPAKLEDSAVYLCASSYPRTGISTDTQYFGPGTRLTVL.